The 12 T cell receptor beta chains presented below share a single source sample, sequenced in a study of blood T cells in healthy people across ages. Together with a sample-barcoded 5' primer, a J-beta primer mix was included in a second PCR lasting about 6 to 12 cycles. TCRdb itself ran the 5' RACE reads through MiXCR, one entry per CDR3 protein. The sample yields 1.5 million to 2 million distinct CDR3 sequences, 28% seen once. Sequences were obtained from blood. These TCRs come from a woman aged 30 to 39 in good health.

This clonotype occurred many times. This chain joins TRBV20-1 and TRBJ1-2, with 8 bases identical to TRBD1. This CDR3 has 12 amino acids. Germline V gene sequence: CDR1 DFQATT, CDR2 SNEGSKA (reference sequence). Trimming at V came to 5 bases and at J to 8 bases, leaving 7 bases not matched to a gene. Written as DNA, the CDR3 is TGCAGTGCTTCCCAGGGGGCTTGGGGCTACACCTTC. This encodes CSASQGAWGYTF.

Ten or more counts support this clonotype. The chain combines TRBV5-1 with TRBJ2-7, with D perhaps given as TRBD1 or TRBD2 (5 bases each). V lost 5 bases to trimming and J lost 2 bases, with 17 bases between them. CDR1 SGHRS and CDR2 YFSETQ come from the germline V gene. This CDR3 comprises 15 residues. The CDR3 loop is CASSFSGTGTYEQYF. DNA of the CDR3: TGCGCCAGCAGTTTTTCGGGGACGGGGACCTACGAGCAGTACTTC.

The chain uses TRBV7-2 and TRBJ2-6; 7 bases map to TRBD1. Trimming at V came to 3 bases and at J to 11 bases, leaving 7 bases not matched to a gene. CDR1 and CDR2 (germline): SGHTA, FQGNSA. CDR3 length equals 14 residues. The DNA for the CDR3 is TGTGCCAGCAGCTTTAACAGGGGATCCGACGTCCTGACTTTC. Amino acids: CASSFNRGSDVLTF.

This clonotype was seen ten or more times. The V and J genes are TRBV20-1 and TRBJ1-2; D is unclear. CDR1 DFQATT and CDR2 SNEGSKA come from the germline V gene (reference sequence). There are 13 residues in the CDR3. Trimming took 0 bases from V and 6 from J, leaving 11 bases between them. The CDR3 nucleotides are TGCAGTGCTAGAGATCGGGCCAGTGATGGCTACACCTTC. Amino acid sequence: CSARDRASDGYTF.

Comments on this clonotype: At one end the junction does not follow the germline gene, possibly because of a read error. The chain uses TRBV27 and TRBJ2-5; D is tentatively TRBD1 or TRBD2 (5 bases each). Germline-derived CDR1 and CDR2 are MNHEY and SMNVEV (reference sequence). CDR3 length: 15 residues. CDR3 protein: CASSLSSGRRETRYF. The CDR3 DNA reads as TGTGCCAGCAGTTTATCGTCGGGACGAAGGGAGACCCGGTACTTC.

The chain employs TRBV12-3 or TRBV12-4 and TRBJ1-2; 8 nucleotides agree with TRBD1. The CDR3 contains 13 residues. V trimming: 10 bases; J trimming: 6 bases; junction bases outside the gene matches: 10. CDR3 sequence: CATRTGRGDGYTF. The DNA for the CDR3 is TGTGCCACTCGGACAGGGAGAGGGGATGGCTACACCTTC.

A few counts support this clonotype. The chain combines TRBV29-1 with TRBJ2-3; TRBD2 is a possible D gene (7 bases). Germline-derived CDR1 and CDR2 are SQVTM and ANQGSEA. V gave up 6 bases and J gave up 4 bases, with 26 bases separating them. This CDR3 has 17 amino acids. CDR3 protein: CSVLRATRTRGADTQYF. The CDR3 DNA reads as TGCAGCGTCCTAAGGGCGACCCGGACTAGGGGGGCAGATACGCAGTATTTT.

The chain has TRBV20-1 and TRBJ1-1; D is ambiguous. Germline lookup yields CDR1 DFQATT and CDR2 SNEGSKA (reference sequence). The CDR3 is 14 residues long. V was trimmed by 0 bases and J by 4 bases, leaving 12 bases between them. The DNA for the CDR3 is TGCAGTGCTAGAGAGGGAGACCTGGGCACTGAAGCTTTCTTT. This sequence encodes CSAREGDLGTEAFF.

In its sample, this clonotype was seen a few times. V usage is TRBV10-3 and J usage is TRBJ1-4; possibly TRBD1 for D (5 bases). The CDR3 spans 15 residues. Germline lookup yields CDR1 ENHRY and CDR2 SYGVKD. Trimming left V 0 bases short and J 8 bases short, with 13 bases between. CDR3 protein: CAISESGQGAEKLFF. The DNA of the CDR3 is TGTGCCATCAGTGAGTCGGGTCAGGGTGCGGAAAAACTGTTTTTT.

The chain carries TRBV11-2 and TRBJ2-4, with D perhaps being TRBD1 or TRBD2 (6 bases each). Trimming pared 5 bases from V and 0 bases from J, leaving 23 bases between. The germline V gene encodes CDR1 SGHAT and CDR2 FQNNGV. The CDR3 contains 19 residues. This chain's CDR3 is CASSPEGAEGDLAKNIQYF. The CDR3, as DNA: TGTGCCAGCAGCCCGGAAGGGGCGGAGGGGGACTTAGCCAAAAACATTCAGTACTTC.

This clonotype was observed a handful of times. This may arise from a read error, as a much more abundant clone is one base away. V usage is TRBV25-1 and J usage is TRBJ1-2; D is unclear. Germline V gives CDR1 MGHDK, CDR2 SYGVNS. The CDR3 totals 12 residues. V was clipped by 6 bases and J by 8 bases, with 13 bases between them. The CDR3 DNA reads TGTGCCAGCAGATGGGCTTTCGGAGGCTACACCTTC. Residues: CASRWAFGGYTF.

There are a few counts of this clonotype. The gene calls are TRBV14 and TRBJ2-1; D perhaps matches TRBD2 (6 bases). CDR1 and CDR2 from the germline V gene are SGHDN and FVKESK. This CDR3 spans 18 amino acids. Trimming stripped 4 bases from V and 9 bases from J, with 28 bases between. CDR3 region: CASSRYRASVNRAPEQFF. CDR3 in DNA: TGTGCCAGCAGCCGATATCGGGCTAGCGTGAATCGGGCCCCTGAGCAGTTCTTC.